This is a list of T cell receptor beta chains from one sample in a study of shared clonotypes between healthy human individuals. Libraries were prepared by immunoSEQ multiplex PCR; TCRdb keeps only in-frame clonotypes and omits some of them. In the table there are some 380,000 clones, about 96% of which are singletons. Material: memory CD8+ T cells sorted from blood. These receptors were collected from a man aged 30 to 39 in good health. Each CDR3 is given with its conserved first and last residue. A D gene is named only where the DNA matches it firmly. Expanded clones get a size class; other rows say once, few or many, or leave the size out.

J: TRBJ2-3; size: -; D: TRBD2; V: TRBV29-1; CDR3: CSVTLALTDTQYF; DNA: TGCAGCGTGACACTAGCGCTCACAGATACGCAGTATTTT
J: TRBJ2-7; size: -; D: -; V: TRBV6-5; CDR3: CASRARRGYEQYF; DNA: TGTGCCAGCAGGGCAAGGAGGGGCTACGAGCAGTACTTC
J: TRBJ2-1; size: once; D: -; V: TRBV11-3; CDR3: CASIGEQFF; DNA: TGTGCCAGCATCGGTGAGCAGTTCTTC
J: TRBJ2-7; size: -; D: -; V: TRBV30; CDR3: CACIRDNSYEQYF; DNA: TGTGCCTGTATCCGGGACAACTCCTACGAGCAGTACTTC
J: TRBJ1-4; size: -; D: -; V: TRBV18; CDR3: CASSLSVNEKLFF; DNA: TGTGCCAGCTCACTATCGGTTAATGAAAAACTGTTTTTT
J: TRBJ1-4; size: -; D: -; V: TRBV15; CDR3: CATSRESRDSSYEKLFF; DNA: TGTGCCACCAGCAGAGAGAGTCGAGACAGCTCGTATGAAAAACTGTTTTTT
J: TRBJ1-1; size: -; D: TRBD1; V: TRBV5-6; CDR3: CASSFKTGGLTAEAFF; DNA: TGTGCCAGCAGCTTTAAAACAGGGGGCCTGACCGCCGAAGCTTTCTTT
J: TRBJ2-3; size: -; D: -; V: TRBV20-1; CDR3: CSAREVDTQYF; DNA: TGCAGTGCTCGGGAAGTAGATACGCAGTATTTT
J: TRBJ2-1; size: -; D: -; V: TRBV7-9; CDR3: CASSRLVVSYNEQFF; DNA: TGTGCCAGCAGCCGACTAGTAGTCTCCTACAATGAGCAGTTCTTC
J: TRBJ2-1; size: -; D: -; V: TRBV9; CDR3: CASSVGGANNEQFF; DNA: TGTGCCAGCAGCGTAGGAGGGGCCAACAATGAGCAGTTCTTC
J: TRBJ2-7; size: -; D: -; V: TRBV7-8; CDR3: CASSLVGWQFSYEQYF; DNA: TGTGCCAGCAGCTTAGTGGGGTGGCAGTTCTCCTACGAGCAGTACTTC
J: TRBJ2-1; size: -; D: TRBD2; V: TRBV4-1; CDR3: CASSQVPGLVFNEQFF; DNA: TGCGCCAGCAGCCAAGTCCCGGGACTAGTCTTCAATGAGCAGTTCTTC
J: TRBJ1-1; size: -; D: TRBD1; V: TRBV11-2; CDR3: CASSRTGGGTEAFF; DNA: TGTGCCAGCAGCCGGACAGGGGGCGGAACTGAAGCTTTCTTT
J: TRBJ2-2; size: -; D: TRBD2; V: TRBV28; CDR3: CASSLVAGAGELFF; DNA: TGTGCCAGCAGTTTAGTGGCGGGGGCCGGGGAGCTGTTTTTT
J: TRBJ1-2; size: -; D: -; V: TRBV5-1; CDR3: CASSLRTSYGYTF; DNA: TGCGCCAGCAGCTTGAGGACAAGTTATGGCTACACCTTC
J: TRBJ2-1; size: -; D: TRBD2; V: TRBV13; CDR3: CASSLGLAGAQFF; DNA: TGTGCCAGCAGCTTAGGCCTAGCGGGAGCCCAGTTCTTC
J: TRBJ2-7; size: -; D: -; V: TRBV6-5; CDR3: CASSYSGFSAEQYF; DNA: TGTGCCAGCAGTTACTCGGGTTTTTCCGCCGAGCAGTACTTC
J: TRBJ2-3; size: -; D: -; V: TRBV15; CDR3: CATSRDRTSGSDTQYF; DNA: TGTGCCACCAGCAGAGATCGTACGTCCGGCTCAGATACGCAGTATTTT
J: TRBJ2-3; size: -; D: -; V: TRBV5-6; CDR3: CASSLLPASTDTQYF; DNA: TGTGCCAGCAGCTTGTTGCCAGCTAGCACAGATACGCAGTATTTT
J: TRBJ2-5; size: -; D: -; V: TRBV7-4; CDR3: CASSHIGVRRLGGRDQETQYF; DNA: TGTGCCAGCAGCCATATTGGCGTAAGGAGGCTCGGGGGCCGTGACCAAGAGACCCAGTACTTC